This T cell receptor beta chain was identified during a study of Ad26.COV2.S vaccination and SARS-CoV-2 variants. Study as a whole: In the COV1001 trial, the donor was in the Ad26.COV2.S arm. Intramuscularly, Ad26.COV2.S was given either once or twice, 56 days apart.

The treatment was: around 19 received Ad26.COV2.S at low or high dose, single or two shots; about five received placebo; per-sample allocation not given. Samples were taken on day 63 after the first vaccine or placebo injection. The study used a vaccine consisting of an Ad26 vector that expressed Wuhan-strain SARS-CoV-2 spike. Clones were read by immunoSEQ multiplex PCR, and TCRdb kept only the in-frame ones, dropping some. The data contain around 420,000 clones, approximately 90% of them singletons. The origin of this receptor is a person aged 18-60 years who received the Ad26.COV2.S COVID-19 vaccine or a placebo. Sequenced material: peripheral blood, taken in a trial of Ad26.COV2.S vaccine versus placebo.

The CDR3 DNA reads as TGTGCCAGCAGCCCCCAGAGCGGGCAGCCCCAGCATTTT. Its protein product is CASSPQSGQPQHF. The gene calls are TRBV7-8 and TRBJ1-5, with D hard to call. V was shortened by 5 bases and J by 7 bases, with 12 bases between the two germline ends. Germline V lookup: CDR1 SGHVS, CDR2 FQNEAQ. This CDR3 region has 13 residues.